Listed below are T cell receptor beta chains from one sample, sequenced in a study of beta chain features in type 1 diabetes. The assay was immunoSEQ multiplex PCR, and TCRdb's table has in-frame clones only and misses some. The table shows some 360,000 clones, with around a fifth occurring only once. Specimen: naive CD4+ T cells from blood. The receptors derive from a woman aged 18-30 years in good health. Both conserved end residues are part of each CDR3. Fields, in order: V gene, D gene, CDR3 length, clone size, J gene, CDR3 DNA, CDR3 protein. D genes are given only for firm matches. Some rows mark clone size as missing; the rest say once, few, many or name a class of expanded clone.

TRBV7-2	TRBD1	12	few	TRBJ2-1	TGTGCCAGCAGTCAAAGGGACAGACAGCAGTTCTTC	CASSQRDRQQFF
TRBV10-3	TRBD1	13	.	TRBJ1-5	TGTGCCACCCGACAGGGGTTAAATCAGCCCCAGCATTTT	CATRQGLNQPQHF
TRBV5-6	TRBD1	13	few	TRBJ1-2	TGTGCCAGCAGCGACGACAGGGTGGACGGCTACACCTTC	CASSDDRVDGYTF
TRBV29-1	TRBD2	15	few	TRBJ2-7	TGCAGCGTTGAAGCGGGGGGGCCGCGTTCCTACGAGCAGTACTTC	CSVEAGGPRSYEQYF
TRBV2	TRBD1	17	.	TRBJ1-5	TGTGCCAGCAGCGCGTCAGGGGGCCGCATGGATGGTCAGCCCCAGCATTTT	CASSASGGRMDGQPQHF
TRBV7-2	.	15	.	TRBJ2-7	TGTGCCAGCAGCTCCCCGGGACTCCTATCCTACGAGCAGTACTTC	CASSSPGLLSYEQYF
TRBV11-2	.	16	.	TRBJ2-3	TGTGCCAGCAGCAAAAGGGTGGCAGGGAAGACAGATACGCAGTATTTT	CASSKRVAGKTDTQYF
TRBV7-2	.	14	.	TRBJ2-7	TGTGCCAGCAGCTTAGGCGAATACTCCTACGAGCAGTACTTC	CASSLGEYSYEQYF
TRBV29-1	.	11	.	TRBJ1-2	TGCAGCGTTGCGGGGACTTATGGCTACACCTTC	CSVAGTYGYTF
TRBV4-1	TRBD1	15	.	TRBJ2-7	TGCGCCAGCAGCCTGTTCCCGACAGGGGGCAACGAGCAGTACTTC	CASSLFPTGGNEQYF
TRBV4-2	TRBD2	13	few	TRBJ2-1	TGTGCCAGCAGCCGGACTAGCGGCAATGAGCAGTTCTTC	CASSRTSGNEQFF
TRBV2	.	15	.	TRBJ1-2	TGTGCCAGCAGTCAGACGGGACAATCTAACTATGGCTACACCTTC	CASSQTGQSNYGYTF
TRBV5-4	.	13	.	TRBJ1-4	TGTGCCAGCAGCACCTACAGCGGCGAAAAACTGTTTTTT	CASSTYSGEKLFF
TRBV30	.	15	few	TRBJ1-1	TGTGCCTGGAGTCTGCTGACGGGTATGAACACTGAAGCTTTCTTT	CAWSLLTGMNTEAFF
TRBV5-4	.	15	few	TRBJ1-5	TGTGCCAGCAGTTATGGGGGGGCGGCTAATCAGCCCCAGCATTTT	CASSYGGAANQPQHF
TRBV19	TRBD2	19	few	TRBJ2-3	TGTGCCAGTAGTACCCCTCTAGCGGGGGGGCCCTTTCTACCAGATACGCAGTATTTT	CASSTPLAGGPFLPDTQYF
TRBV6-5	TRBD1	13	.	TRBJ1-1	TGTGCCAGCAGCGTGACAGGGGGGACTGAAGCTTTCTTT	CASSVTGGTEAFF
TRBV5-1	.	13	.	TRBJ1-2	TGCGCCAGCAGCTTGACAGCCCCTTATGGCTACACCTTC	CASSLTAPYGYTF
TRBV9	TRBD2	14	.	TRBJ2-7	TGTGCCAGCAGCCCTTCTTCGGGAGGTCTCGAGCAGTACTTC	CASSPSSGGLEQYF
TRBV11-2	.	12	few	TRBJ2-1	TGTGCCAGCAGCCTCGAGACTAATGAGCAGTTCTTC	CASSLETNEQFF
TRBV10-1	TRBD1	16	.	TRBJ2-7	TGCGCCAGCAGTCGGACTCCGGGACAGGGGAGGAGGGAGCAGTACTTC	CASSRTPGQGRREQYF
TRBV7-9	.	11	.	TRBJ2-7	TGTGCCAGCAGCCTCCTTTACGAGCAGTACTTC	CASSLLYEQYF
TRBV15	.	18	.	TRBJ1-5	TGTGCCACCAGCAGCGACCTCCCCTACGGGGATAGCAATCAGCCCCAGCATTTT	CATSSDLPYGDSNQPQHF
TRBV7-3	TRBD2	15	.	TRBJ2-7	TGTGCCAGCAGCCCGTATAGCGGGAGCGGCTACGAGCAGTACTTC	CASSPYSGSGYEQYF
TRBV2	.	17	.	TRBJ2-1	TGTGCCAGCTCCCTCGGAGACGGTGCTGGGGGGTTGGATGAGCAGTTCTTC	CASSLGDGAGGLDEQFF
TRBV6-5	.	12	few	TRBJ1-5	TGTGCCAGCAGTGGGAGGGATCAGCCCCAGCATTTT	CASSGRDQPQHF
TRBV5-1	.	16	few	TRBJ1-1	TGCGCCAGCAGCGAGACAGCCGGAGTTATGAACACTGAAGCTTTCTTT	CASSETAGVMNTEAFF
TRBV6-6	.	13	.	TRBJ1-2	TGTGCCAGCAGTTACGACAGCCACTATGGCTACACCTTC	CASSYDSHYGYTF
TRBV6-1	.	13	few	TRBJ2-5	TGTGCCAGCAAGCAGGGACTCCAAGAGACCCAGTACTTC	CASKQGLQETQYF
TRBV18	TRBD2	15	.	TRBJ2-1	TGTGCCAGCTCACCGGGACTAGCGGGAAATAATGAGCAGTTCTTC	CASSPGLAGNNEQFF
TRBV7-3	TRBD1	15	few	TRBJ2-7	TGTGCCAGCAGCTTACAAGGACAGGGGGTCTACGAGCAGTACTTC	CASSLQGQGVYEQYF
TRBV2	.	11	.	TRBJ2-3	TGTGCCAGCAAGCCTGACTCCGTTCCGTATTTT	CASKPDSVPYF
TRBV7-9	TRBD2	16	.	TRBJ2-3	TGTGCCAGCAGCTATAAACTAGCGGCGAACACAGATACGCAGTATTTT	CASSYKLAANTDTQYF
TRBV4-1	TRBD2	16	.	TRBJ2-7	TGCGCCAGCAGCCAAATCTTGACTAGCGGAGCCTACGAGCAGTACTTC	CASSQILTSGAYEQYF
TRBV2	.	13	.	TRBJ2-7	TGTGCCAGCAGAGCTAGCGCCTCCTACGAGCAGTACTTC	CASRASASYEQYF
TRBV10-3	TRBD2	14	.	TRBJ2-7	TGTGCCATCAGTCAGGGACTAGCGGGAGACGAGCAGTACTTC	CAISQGLAGDEQYF
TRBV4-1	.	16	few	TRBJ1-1	TGCGCCAGCAGCCAAGATCCCGGGGTCGGGATCACTGAAGCTTTCTTT	CASSQDPGVGITEAFF
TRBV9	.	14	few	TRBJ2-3	TGTGCCAGCAGCGTAGGGGAGCTCCCAGATACGCAGTATTTT	CASSVGELPDTQYF
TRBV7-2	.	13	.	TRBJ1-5	TGTGCCAGCAGCTTATCTACCAATCAGCCCCAGCATTTT	CASSLSTNQPQHF
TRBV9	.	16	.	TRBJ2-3	TGTGCCAGCAGCGTAGCAATTAAGCGGGCGGCGGATACGCAGTATTTT	CASSVAIKRAADTQYF
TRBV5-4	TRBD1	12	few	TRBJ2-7	TGTGCCAGCAGCCGACAGGGCTACGAGCAGTACTTC	CASSRQGYEQYF
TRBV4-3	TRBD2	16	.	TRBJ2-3	TGCGCCAGCAGCCAAGGGCTAGCGGGGGGAACGAGTACGCAGTATTTT	CASSQGLAGGTSTQYF
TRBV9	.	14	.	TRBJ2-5	TGTGCCAGCAGCGCCACGGGGGGCCAGGAGACCCAGTACTTC	CASSATGGQETQYF
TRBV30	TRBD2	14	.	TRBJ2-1	TGTGCCTTAGGTAGCGGGGTTACCTACAATGAGCAGTTCTTC	CALGSGVTYNEQFF
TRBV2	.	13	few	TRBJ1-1	TGTGCCAGCAGTGAGGAGACGAACACTGAAGCTTTCTTT	CASSEETNTEAFF